This is a list of T cell receptor beta chains from one sample in a study of graft-versus-host responses after intestinal transplantation. Sequencing used immunoSEQ multiplex PCR; TCRdb keeps in-frame clones, though not all of them. The sample includes about 7,400 clones, about two thirds of them seen just once. This material consisted of ileum tissue, taken 450 to 460 days after transplant. These receptor sequences come from a human patient who received an intestinal transplant, so some T cells may come from the graft donor. Both conserved end residues are part of each CDR3. The D gene is left open where the match is weak. The size field is filled for only some rows; it gives once, few, many or a size class.

j_call	d_call	v_call	clone_size	cdr3_aa	cdr3_nt
TRBJ2-5	NA	TRBV5-4	NA	CASSALLEGATRETQYF	TGTGCCAGCAGCGCGTTGCTGGAGGGCGCAACGAGGGAGACCCAGTACTTC
TRBJ1-2	NA	TRBV7-4	NA	CASSLERSEPYGYTF	TGTGCCAGCAGCTTAGAAAGGTCGGAACCCTATGGCTACACCTTC
TRBJ1-2	NA	TRBV5-1	NA	CASSLDTPYGYTF	TGCGCCAGCAGCTTGGATACGCCCTATGGCTACACCTTC
TRBJ2-2	NA	TRBV27	NA	CASTRQNTGELFF	TGTGCCAGCACCCGTCAGAACACCGGGGAGCTGTTTTTT
TRBJ1-1	NA	TRBV25-1	NA	CASSEALMNTEAFF	TGTGCCAGCAGTGAAGCCCTGATGAACACTGAAGCTTTCTTT
TRBJ2-1	NA	TRBV15	NA	CATSRDYSYNEQFF	TGTGCCACCAGCCGTGATTACTCCTACAATGAGCAGTTCTTC
TRBJ1-5	NA	TRBV11-2	NA	CASSSPTGEEQPQHF	TGTGCCAGCAGCTCCCCGACAGGAGAAGAACAGCCCCAGCATTTT
TRBJ2-3	NA	TRBV9	NA	CASSVGSRQRFTDTQYF	TGTGCCAGCAGCGTAGGGTCAAGACAGAGATTCACAGATACGCAGTATTTT
TRBJ1-3	TRBD1	TRBV5-4	NA	CASSSRTGLGNTIYF	TGTGCCAGCAGCTCCCGGACAGGGTTGGGAAACACCATATATTTT
TRBJ1-5	NA	TRBV4-1	NA	CASSQEIGRLNQPQHF	TGCGCCAGCAGCCAAGAGATCGGCAGGTTAAATCAGCCCCAGCATTTT
TRBJ1-4	NA	TRBV6-6	few	CASSKTNSSPKLFF	TGTGCCAGCAGCAAGACTAACTCCTCACCAAAACTGTTTTTT
TRBJ1-5	TRBD1	TRBV6-1	medium-sized	CASRYRGLSNQPQHF	TGTGCCAGCAGATACAGGGGGCTTAGCAATCAGCCCCAGCATTTT
TRBJ1-3	NA	TRBV6-6	NA	CASKGLPSNSGNTIYF	TGTGCCAGCAAGGGACTCCCATCCAACTCTGGAAACACCATATATTTT
TRBJ2-2	TRBD2	TRBV4-2	NA	CASSQGTSANTGELFF	TGTGCCAGCAGCCAAGGGACTAGTGCGAACACCGGGGAGCTGTTTTTT
TRBJ2-1	TRBD2	TRBV7-9	NA	CASSFISPPASGFHNEQFF	TGTGCCAGCAGCTTTATATCACCCCCCGCTAGCGGCTTCCACAATGAGCAGTTCTTC
TRBJ2-7	NA	TRBV7-2	NA	CASSSPGPYEQYF	TGTGCCAGCAGCTCCCCGGGACCCTACGAGCAGTACTTC
TRBJ2-6	NA	TRBV27	NA	CASRRLVGQPSSGANVLTF	TGTGCCAGCAGGAGACTTGTTGGACAGCCCAGCTCTGGGGCCAACGTCCTGACTTTC
TRBJ2-7	NA	TRBV7-9	few	CASSPRTTTLWEQYF	TGTGCCAGCAGCCCACGAACAACGACCCTATGGGAGCAGTACTTC
TRBJ2-3	TRBD2	TRBV7-8	once	CASSLRDPSGVSTDTQYF	TGTGCCAGCAGCTTAAGGGACCCTAGCGGGGTTAGCACAGATACGCAGTATTTT
TRBJ1-2	NA	TRBV19	NA	CASSIDRSRGAYYGYTF	TGTGCCAGTAGTATAGATCGGTCCAGGGGCGCCTACTATGGCTACACCTTC
TRBJ2-2	TRBD2	TRBV4-2	few	CASSQVTSGKNTGELFF	TGTGCCAGCAGCCAAGTAACTAGCGGGAAGAACACCGGGGAGCTGTTTTTT
TRBJ2-7	TRBD2	TRBV6-1	NA	CASRPGLAAYEQYF	TGTGCCAGCAGGCCAGGACTAGCGGCCTACGAGCAGTACTTC
TRBJ1-1	NA	TRBV7-2	NA	CASSSLAGPTFEAFF	TGTGCCAGCAGCTCGCTCGCCGGGCCAACTTTTGAAGCTTTCTTT
TRBJ2-5	NA	TRBV7-9	NA	CASSPHGGGMETQYF	TGTGCCAGCAGCCCACACGGCGGGGGCATGGAGACCCAGTACTTC
TRBJ1-2	TRBD1	TRBV7-9	medium-sized	CASSPGQGARYGYTF	TGTGCCAGCAGCCCCGGACAGGGAGCACGCTATGGCTACACCTTC
TRBJ1-2	NA	TRBV7-6	few	CASSPAIKGPHIYGYTF	TGTGCCAGCAGCCCTGCCATTAAGGGTCCCCACATATATGGCTACACCTTC
TRBJ2-7	NA	TRBV5-1	NA	CASSTNSYEQYF	TGCGCCAGCAGCACCAACTCCTACGAGCAGTACTTC
TRBJ2-1	TRBD2	TRBV12-5	NA	CASSRLAGGDEQFF	TGTGCTAGTTCCCGACTAGCGGGGGGGGATGAGCAGTTCTTC
TRBJ1-2	NA	TRBV7-9	once	CASSLEGFAGYTF	TGTGCCAGCAGCTTAGAGGGGTTCGCTGGCTACACCTTC
TRBJ2-1	TRBD2	TRBV27	NA	CASSLGRAYNEQFF	TGTGCCAGCAGTTTAGGGAGGGCCTACAATGAGCAGTTCTTC
TRBJ2-7	TRBD1	TRBV29-1	NA	CSVEVRQGAYEQYF	TGCAGCGTTGAAGTAAGACAGGGGGCTTACGAGCAGTACTTC
TRBJ1-1	NA	TRBV7-1	once	CASSSNSRWTEAFF	TGTGCCAGCAGTTCTAATTCCCGGTGGACTGAAGCTTTCTTT
TRBJ2-6	NA	TRBV7-8	NA	CASSPGPFGANVLTF	TGTGCCAGCAGCCCGGGCCCCTTCGGGGCCAACGTCCTGACTTTC
TRBJ1-5	TRBD1	TRBV4-1	few	CASSQVWDRGNQPQHF	TGCGCCAGCAGCCAGGTATGGGACAGGGGCAATCAGCCCCAGCATTTT
TRBJ2-2	NA	TRBV30	NA	CAWSVHRGANTGELFF	TGTGCCTGGAGTGTACATAGGGGCGCGAACACCGGGGAGCTGTTTTTT
TRBJ2-1	TRBD2	TRBV18	NA	CASSPTSGGDNEQFF	TGTGCCAGCTCGCCGACTAGCGGGGGGGACAATGAGCAGTTCTTC
TRBJ1-6	NA	TRBV28	NA	CASSLDRFNSPLHF	TGTGCCAGCAGTCTGGACCGTTTTAATTCACCCCTCCACTTT
TRBJ2-7	NA	TRBV7-8	NA	CASSLVGTREQYF	TGTGCCAGCAGCTTAGTTGGCACGAGAGAGCAGTACTTC
TRBJ2-2	TRBD1	TRBV5-1	NA	CASSLGQGATGELFF	TGCGCCAGCAGCTTGGGACAGGGGGCCACCGGGGAGCTGTTTTTT
TRBJ2-7	TRBD1	TRBV2	NA	CASFGTVSYEQYF	TGTGCCAGCTTCGGGACAGTTTCCTACGAGCAGTACTTC
TRBJ1-2	TRBD1	TRBV4-1	few	CASSQTGGALARPTF	TGCGCCAGCAGCCAAACAGGGGGCGCTCTGGCTCGACCCACCTTC
TRBJ1-2	NA	TRBV5-4	NA	CASSHNRAEYGYTF	TGTGCCAGCAGCCATAACAGGGCTGAATATGGCTACACCTTC
TRBJ2-3	NA	TRBV11-1	NA	CASSTDTQYF	TGTGCCAGCAGCACAGATACGCAGTATTTT
TRBJ2-2	NA	TRBV6-5	once	CASSYGPVESTGELFF	TGTGCCAGCAGTTACGGACCGGTGGAATCCACCGGGGAGCTGTTTTTT
TRBJ2-1	TRBD2	TRBV9	medium-sized	CASSASGGANEQFF	TGTGCCAGCAGCGCTAGCGGGGGGGCCAATGAGCAGTTCTTC
TRBJ2-5	NA	TRBV18	NA	CASSPRRSQETQYF	TGTGCCAGCTCACCGAGGCGGTCCCAAGAGACCCAGTACTTC
TRBJ2-3	NA	TRBV7-6	few	CASSPGHAMLTDTQYF	TGTGCCAGCAGCCCGGGACACGCGATGCTCACAGATACGCAGTATTTT
TRBJ2-5	NA	TRBV5-1	NA	CASSLVANQETQYF	TGCGCCAGCAGCTTGGTAGCCAATCAAGAGACCCAGTACTTC
TRBJ1-4	TRBD1	TRBV10-3	medium-sized	CAISAEGGDPGGKLFF	TGTGCCATCAGCGCTGAGGGAGGGGACCCAGGGGGGAAACTGTTTTTT
TRBJ1-2	NA	TRBV6-4	NA	CASSYVSSAYGYTF	TGTGCCAGCAGTTATGTTTCGTCAGCCTATGGCTACACCTTC
TRBJ1-1	TRBD1	TRBV9	few	CASSVEEGTGAFF	TGTGCCAGCAGCGTAGAAGAAGGGACAGGAGCTTTCTTT
TRBJ2-3	TRBD2	TRBV7-8	NA	CASSTRTSGQGEPSTDTQYF	TGTGCCAGCAGCACACGGACTAGCGGGCAAGGAGAGCCTAGCACAGATACGCAGTATTTT
TRBJ2-2	NA	TRBV6-1	NA	CASSDEDPGFHTGELFF	TGTGCCAGCAGTGACGAAGACCCAGGGTTTCACACCGGGGAGCTGTTTTTT
TRBJ2-1	NA	TRBV15	NA	CATSSVQEGFNEQFF	TGTGCCACCAGCAGTGTACAGGAGGGATTCAATGAGCAGTTCTTC
TRBJ2-1	TRBD2	TRBV28	NA	CASESGLLAGGGDEQFF	TGTGCCAGCGAGAGTGGCCTACTAGCGGGGGGAGGGGATGAGCAGTTCTTC
TRBJ1-2	TRBD1	TRBV4-2	medium-sized	CASSPNRGPGGYTF	TGTGCCAGCAGTCCTAACAGGGGGCCGGGTGGCTACACCTTC
TRBJ1-1	NA	TRBV5-4	NA	CASSLSNTEAFF	TGTGCCAGCAGCCTTAGCAACACTGAAGCTTTCTTT
TRBJ1-2	NA	TRBV5-1	NA	CASSSGLNGYTF	TGCGCCAGCAGCTCTGGACTGAATGGCTACACCTTC
TRBJ2-5	TRBD2	TRBV28	NA	CASGGPSGGRETQYF	TGTGCCAGCGGAGGGCCTAGCGGGGGGAGGGAGACCCAGTACTTC